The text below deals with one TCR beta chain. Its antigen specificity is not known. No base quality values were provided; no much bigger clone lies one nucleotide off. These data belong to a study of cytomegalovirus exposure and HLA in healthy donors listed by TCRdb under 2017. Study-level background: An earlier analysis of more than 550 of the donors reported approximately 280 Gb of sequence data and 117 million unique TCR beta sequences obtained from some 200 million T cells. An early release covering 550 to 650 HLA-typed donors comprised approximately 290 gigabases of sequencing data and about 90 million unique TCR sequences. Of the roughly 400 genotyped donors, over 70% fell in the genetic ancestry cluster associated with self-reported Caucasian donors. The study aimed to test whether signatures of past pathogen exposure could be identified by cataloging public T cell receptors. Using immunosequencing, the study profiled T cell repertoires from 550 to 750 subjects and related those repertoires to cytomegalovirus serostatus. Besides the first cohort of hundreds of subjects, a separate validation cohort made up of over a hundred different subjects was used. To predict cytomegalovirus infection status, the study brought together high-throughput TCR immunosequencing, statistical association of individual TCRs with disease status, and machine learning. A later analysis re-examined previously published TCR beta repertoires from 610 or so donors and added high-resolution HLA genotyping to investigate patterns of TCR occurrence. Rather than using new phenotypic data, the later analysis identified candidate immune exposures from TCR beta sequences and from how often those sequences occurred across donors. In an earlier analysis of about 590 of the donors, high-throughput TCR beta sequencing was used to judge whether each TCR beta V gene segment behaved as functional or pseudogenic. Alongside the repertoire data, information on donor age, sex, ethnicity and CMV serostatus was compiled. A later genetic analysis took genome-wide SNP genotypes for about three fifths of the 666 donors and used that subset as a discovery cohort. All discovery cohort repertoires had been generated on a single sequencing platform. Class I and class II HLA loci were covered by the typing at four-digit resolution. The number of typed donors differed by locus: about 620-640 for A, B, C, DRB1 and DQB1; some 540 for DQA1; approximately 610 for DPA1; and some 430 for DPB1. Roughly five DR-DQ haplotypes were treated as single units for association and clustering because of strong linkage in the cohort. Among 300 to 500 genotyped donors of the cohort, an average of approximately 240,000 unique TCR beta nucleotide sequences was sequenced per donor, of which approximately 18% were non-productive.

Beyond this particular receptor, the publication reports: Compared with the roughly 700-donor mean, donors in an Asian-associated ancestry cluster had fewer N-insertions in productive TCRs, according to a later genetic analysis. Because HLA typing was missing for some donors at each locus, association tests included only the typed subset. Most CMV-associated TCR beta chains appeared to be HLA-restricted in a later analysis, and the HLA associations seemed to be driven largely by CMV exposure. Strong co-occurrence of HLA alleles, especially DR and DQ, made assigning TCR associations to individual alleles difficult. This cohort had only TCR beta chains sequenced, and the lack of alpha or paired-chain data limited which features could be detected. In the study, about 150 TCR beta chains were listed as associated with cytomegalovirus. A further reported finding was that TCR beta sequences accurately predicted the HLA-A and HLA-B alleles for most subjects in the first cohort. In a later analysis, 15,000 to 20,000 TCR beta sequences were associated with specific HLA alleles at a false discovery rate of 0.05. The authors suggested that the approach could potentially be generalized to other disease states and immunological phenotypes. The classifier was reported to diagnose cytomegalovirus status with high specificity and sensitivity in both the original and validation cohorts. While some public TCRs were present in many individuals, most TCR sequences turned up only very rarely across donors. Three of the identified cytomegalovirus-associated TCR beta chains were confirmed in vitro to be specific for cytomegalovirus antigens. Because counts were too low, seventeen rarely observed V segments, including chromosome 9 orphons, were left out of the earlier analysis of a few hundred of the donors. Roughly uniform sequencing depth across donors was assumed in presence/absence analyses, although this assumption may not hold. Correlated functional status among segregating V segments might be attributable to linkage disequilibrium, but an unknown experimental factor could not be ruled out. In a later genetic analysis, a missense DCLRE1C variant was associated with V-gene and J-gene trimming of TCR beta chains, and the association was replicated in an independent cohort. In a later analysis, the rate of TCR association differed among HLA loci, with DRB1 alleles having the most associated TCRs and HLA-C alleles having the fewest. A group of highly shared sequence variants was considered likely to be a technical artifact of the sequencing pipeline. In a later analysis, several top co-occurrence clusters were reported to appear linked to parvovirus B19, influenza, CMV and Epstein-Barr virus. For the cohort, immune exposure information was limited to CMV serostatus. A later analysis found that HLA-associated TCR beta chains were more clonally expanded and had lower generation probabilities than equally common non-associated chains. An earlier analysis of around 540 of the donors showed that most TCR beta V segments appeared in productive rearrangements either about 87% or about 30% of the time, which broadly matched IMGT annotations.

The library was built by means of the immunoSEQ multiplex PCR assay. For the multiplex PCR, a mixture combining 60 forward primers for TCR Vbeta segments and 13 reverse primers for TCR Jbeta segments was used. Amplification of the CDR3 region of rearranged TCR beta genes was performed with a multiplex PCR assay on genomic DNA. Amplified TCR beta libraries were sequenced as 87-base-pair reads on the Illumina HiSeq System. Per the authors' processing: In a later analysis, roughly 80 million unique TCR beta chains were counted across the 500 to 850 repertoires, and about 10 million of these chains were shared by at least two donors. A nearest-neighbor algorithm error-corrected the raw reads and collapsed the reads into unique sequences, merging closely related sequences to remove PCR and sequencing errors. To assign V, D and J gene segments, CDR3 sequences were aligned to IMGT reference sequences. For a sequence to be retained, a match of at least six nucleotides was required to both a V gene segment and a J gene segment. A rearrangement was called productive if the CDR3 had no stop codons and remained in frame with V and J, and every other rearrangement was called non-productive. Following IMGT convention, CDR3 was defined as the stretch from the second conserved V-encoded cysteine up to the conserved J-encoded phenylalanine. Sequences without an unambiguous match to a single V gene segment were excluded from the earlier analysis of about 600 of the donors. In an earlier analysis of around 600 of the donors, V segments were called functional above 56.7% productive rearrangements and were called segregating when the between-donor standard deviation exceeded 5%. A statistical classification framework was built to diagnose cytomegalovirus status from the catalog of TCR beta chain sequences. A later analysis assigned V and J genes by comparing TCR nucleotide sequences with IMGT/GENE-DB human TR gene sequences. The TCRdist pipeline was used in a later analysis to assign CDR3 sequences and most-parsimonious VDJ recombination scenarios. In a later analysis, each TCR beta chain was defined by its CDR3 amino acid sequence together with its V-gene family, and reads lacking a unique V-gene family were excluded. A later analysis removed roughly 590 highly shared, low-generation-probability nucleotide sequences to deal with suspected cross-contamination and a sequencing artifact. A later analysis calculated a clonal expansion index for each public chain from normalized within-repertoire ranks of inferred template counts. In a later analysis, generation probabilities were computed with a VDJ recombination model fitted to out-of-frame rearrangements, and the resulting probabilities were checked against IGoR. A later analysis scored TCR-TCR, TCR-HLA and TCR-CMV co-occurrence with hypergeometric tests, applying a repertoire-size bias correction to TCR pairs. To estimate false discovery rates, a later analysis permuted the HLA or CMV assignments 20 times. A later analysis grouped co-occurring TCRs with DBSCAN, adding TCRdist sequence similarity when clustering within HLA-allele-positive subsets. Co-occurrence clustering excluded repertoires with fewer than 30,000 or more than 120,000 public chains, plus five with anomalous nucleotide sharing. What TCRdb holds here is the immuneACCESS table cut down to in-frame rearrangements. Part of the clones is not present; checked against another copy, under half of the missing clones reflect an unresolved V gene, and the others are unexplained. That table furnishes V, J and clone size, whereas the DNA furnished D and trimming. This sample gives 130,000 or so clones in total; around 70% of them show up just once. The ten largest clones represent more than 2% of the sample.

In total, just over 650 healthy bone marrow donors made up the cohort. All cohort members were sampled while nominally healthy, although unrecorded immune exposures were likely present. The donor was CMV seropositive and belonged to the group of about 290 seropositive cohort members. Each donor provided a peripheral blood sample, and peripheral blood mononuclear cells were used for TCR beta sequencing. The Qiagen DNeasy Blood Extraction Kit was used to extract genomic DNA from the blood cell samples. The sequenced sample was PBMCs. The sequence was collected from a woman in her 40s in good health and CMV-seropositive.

The CDR3 corresponds to CASSPPDRDHSPLHF. The DNA reads TGCGCCAGCAGCCCACCGGACAGGGATCATTCACCCCTCCACTTT. Recombination linked TRBV4-1 to TRBJ1-6; a stretch of 8 junction bases matches TRBD1. At the junction V is shortened by 4 bases and J by 8 bases; bases outside the gene matches: 7. The CDR3 contains 15 residues, cysteine and phenylalanine counted. Here the CDR3 DNA is all that survives: 45 bases in frame from base 1. As encoded in the germline V gene, CDR1 is MGHRA while CDR2 is YSYEKL.